The rows below give T cell receptor beta chains drawn from one sample of a study of cytomegalovirus exposure and HLA in healthy donors. Assay used: immunoSEQ multiplex PCR; TCRdb lists only in-frame clones, some missing. The sample lists about 89,000 clones; 76% were seen once. The sample comprised PBMCs. These receptors originate from a male donor in good health and CMV-seronegative. The CDR3 runs from the conserved cysteine through the conserved F or W. The order of the fields is clone size, CDR3 length, V gene, J gene, D gene, CDR3 protein, CDR3 DNA. A D gene is named only where the DNA matches it firmly. Some rows mark clone size as missing; the rest say once, few, many or name a class of expanded clone.

clone_size: -; cdr3_length: 18; v_call: TRBV7-8; j_call: TRBJ2-1; d_call: TRBD2; cdr3_aa: CASSLARVFAGGNNEQFF; cdr3_nt: TGTGCCAGCAGCTTAGCTAGGGTGTTTGCGGGAGGAAACAATGAGCAGTTCTTC
clone_size: -; cdr3_length: 15; v_call: TRBV9; j_call: TRBJ1-1; d_call: TRBD1; cdr3_aa: CASSPTRTGGTEAFF; cdr3_nt: TGTGCCAGCAGCCCAACCCGGACAGGAGGAACTGAAGCTTTCTTT
clone_size: -; cdr3_length: 18; v_call: TRBV30; j_call: TRBJ1-2; d_call: -; cdr3_aa: CAWGGPTRKRAYNYGYTF; cdr3_nt: TGTGCCTGGGGCGGACCCACTCGGAAGAGGGCTTACAACTATGGCTACACCTTC
clone_size: few; cdr3_length: 13; v_call: TRBV10-3; j_call: TRBJ2-7; d_call: -; cdr3_aa: CAISDSSRDEQYF; cdr3_nt: TGTGCCATCAGTGATAGTTCTCGGGACGAGCAGTACTTC
clone_size: -; cdr3_length: 15; v_call: TRBV28; j_call: TRBJ1-1; d_call: -; cdr3_aa: CASRSRTRDVPEAFF; cdr3_nt: TGTGCCAGCAGATCACGGACACGAGATGTCCCTGAAGCTTTCTTT
clone_size: few; cdr3_length: 16; v_call: TRBV7-2; j_call: TRBJ2-6; d_call: -; cdr3_aa: CASSTDSSSGANVLTF; cdr3_nt: TGTGCCAGCAGCACGGACAGCAGCTCTGGGGCCAACGTCCTGACTTTC
clone_size: -; cdr3_length: 12; v_call: TRBV19; j_call: TRBJ1-1; d_call: -; cdr3_aa: CASEGGRTEAFF; cdr3_nt: TGTGCCAGTGAGGGTGGAAGGACTGAAGCTTTCTTT
clone_size: -; cdr3_length: 13; v_call: TRBV28; j_call: TRBJ1-2; d_call: TRBD1; cdr3_aa: CAHNHGQGYGYTF; cdr3_nt: TGTGCCCACAATCACGGACAGGGCTATGGCTACACCTTC
clone_size: few; cdr3_length: 17; v_call: TRBV5-4; j_call: TRBJ2-3; d_call: TRBD1; cdr3_aa: CASSLGALGQSTDTQYF; cdr3_nt: TGTGCCAGCAGCTTGGGGGCTTTGGGACAGAGCACAGATACGCAGTATTTT
clone_size: -; cdr3_length: 14; v_call: TRBV7-2; j_call: TRBJ2-7; d_call: TRBD1; cdr3_aa: CASSLGQGQREQYF; cdr3_nt: TGTGCCAGCAGCTTAGGACAGGGGCAGAGGGAGCAGTACTTC
clone_size: -; cdr3_length: 11; v_call: TRBV7-9; j_call: TRBJ1-3; d_call: -; cdr3_aa: CASSHGNTIYF; cdr3_nt: TGTGCCAGCAGCCACGGGAACACCATATATTTT
clone_size: once; cdr3_length: 13; v_call: TRBV5-5; j_call: TRBJ1-1; d_call: -; cdr3_aa: CASSLDFGTEAFF; cdr3_nt: TGTGCCAGCAGCTTGGATTTCGGCACTGAAGCTTTCTTT
clone_size: -; cdr3_length: 15; v_call: TRBV5-1; j_call: TRBJ2-7; d_call: -; cdr3_aa: CASSLVDSADYEQYF; cdr3_nt: TGCGCCAGCAGCTTGGTCGACAGTGCTGATTACGAGCAGTACTTC
clone_size: -; cdr3_length: 15; v_call: TRBV18; j_call: TRBJ1-4; d_call: -; cdr3_aa: CASSQQGHFNEKLFF; cdr3_nt: TGTGCCAGCTCACAACAGGGACATTTTAATGAAAAACTGTTTTTT
clone_size: -; cdr3_length: 14; v_call: TRBV11-3; j_call: TRBJ1-2; d_call: -; cdr3_aa: CASSLGGQNYGYTF; cdr3_nt: TGTGCCAGCAGCTTAGGCGGACAGAACTATGGCTACACCTTC
clone_size: -; cdr3_length: 16; v_call: TRBV5-5; j_call: TRBJ2-7; d_call: -; cdr3_aa: CASSGGGTSGPYEQYF; cdr3_nt: TGTGCCAGCAGCGGGGGGGGGACATCGGGCCCTTACGAGCAGTACTTC
clone_size: -; cdr3_length: 15; v_call: TRBV27; j_call: TRBJ1-1; d_call: TRBD1; cdr3_aa: CASSLFGTGGSEAFF; cdr3_nt: TGTGCCAGCAGTTTATTCGGGACAGGGGGGAGTGAAGCTTTCTTT
clone_size: -; cdr3_length: 15; v_call: TRBV19; j_call: TRBJ1-2; d_call: -; cdr3_aa: CASSITAGRDYGYTF; cdr3_nt: TGTGCCAGTAGTATAACGGCAGGGAGGGACTATGGCTACACCTTC
clone_size: -; cdr3_length: 12; v_call: TRBV28; j_call: TRBJ2-1; d_call: TRBD1; cdr3_aa: CASSSRGNEQFF; cdr3_nt: TGTGCCAGCAGTTCCAGGGGGAATGAGCAGTTCTTC
clone_size: -; cdr3_length: 15; v_call: TRBV5-4; j_call: TRBJ1-5; d_call: -; cdr3_aa: CASSLNADFNQPQHF; cdr3_nt: TGTGCCAGCAGCTTGAACGCCGACTTCAATCAGCCCCAGCATTTT
clone_size: -; cdr3_length: 14; v_call: TRBV30; j_call: TRBJ1-1; d_call: -; cdr3_aa: CAWSVHPSGTEAFF; cdr3_nt: TGTGCCTGGAGTGTACACCCTTCGGGAACTGAAGCTTTCTTT
clone_size: -; cdr3_length: 16; v_call: TRBV2; j_call: TRBJ1-6; d_call: -; cdr3_aa: CASSVGGPLDNSPLHF; cdr3_nt: TGTGCCAGCAGCGTGGGGGGGCCCCTTGACAATTCACCCCTCCACTTT
clone_size: few; cdr3_length: 15; v_call: TRBV19; j_call: TRBJ2-7; d_call: TRBD2; cdr3_aa: CASTPSGGTTYEQYF; cdr3_nt: TGTGCCAGTACCCCTAGCGGGGGTACTACCTACGAGCAGTACTTC
clone_size: once; cdr3_length: 16; v_call: TRBV5-5; j_call: TRBJ1-1; d_call: -; cdr3_aa: CASSLSPGHQNTEAFF; cdr3_nt: TGTGCCAGCAGCTTGTCGCCGGGACACCAGAACACTGAAGCTTTCTTT
clone_size: once; cdr3_length: 14; v_call: TRBV28; j_call: TRBJ2-1; d_call: TRBD1; cdr3_aa: CASSKRDRGDEQFF; cdr3_nt: TGTGCCAGCAGTAAAAGGGACAGGGGAGATGAGCAGTTCTTC
clone_size: -; cdr3_length: 15; v_call: TRBV11-2; j_call: TRBJ2-7; d_call: -; cdr3_aa: CASSFSRDRPYEQYF; cdr3_nt: TGTGCCAGCAGCTTCAGCCGAGACAGGCCCTACGAGCAGTACTTC
clone_size: -; cdr3_length: 16; v_call: TRBV27; j_call: TRBJ1-5; d_call: TRBD1; cdr3_aa: CASSLGQGVSNQPQHF; cdr3_nt: TGTGCCAGCAGTTTAGGCCAGGGGGTCTCCAATCAGCCCCAGCATTTT
clone_size: -; cdr3_length: 16; v_call: TRBV7-2; j_call: TRBJ1-5; d_call: -; cdr3_aa: CASSLGPGINYQPQHF; cdr3_nt: TGTGCCAGCAGCTTAGGCCCAGGGATTAACTATCAGCCCCAGCATTTT
clone_size: -; cdr3_length: 14; v_call: TRBV4-1; j_call: TRBJ2-3; d_call: TRBD1; cdr3_aa: CASSRTGSTDTQYF; cdr3_nt: TGCGCCAGCAGCCGGACAGGGAGTACAGATACGCAGTATTTT
clone_size: -; cdr3_length: 17; v_call: TRBV6-4; j_call: TRBJ1-6; d_call: TRBD1; cdr3_aa: CASSDLLDRATNSPLHF; cdr3_nt: TGTGCCAGCAGTGACCTTCTCGACAGGGCGACCAATTCACCCCTCCACTTT
clone_size: few; cdr3_length: 15; v_call: TRBV4-3; j_call: TRBJ2-1; d_call: TRBD1; cdr3_aa: CASSQADRRDNEQFF; cdr3_nt: TGCGCCAGCAGCCAAGCGGACAGGCGTGACAATGAGCAGTTCTTC
clone_size: -; cdr3_length: 20; v_call: TRBV4-3; j_call: TRBJ2-3; d_call: TRBD1; cdr3_aa: CASSQGLRRAGGSGTDTQYF; cdr3_nt: TGCGCCAGCAGCCAAGGCCTCCGCCGGGCAGGGGGCTCGGGCACAGATACGCAGTATTTT
clone_size: -; cdr3_length: 14; v_call: TRBV5-1; j_call: TRBJ1-1; d_call: TRBD1; cdr3_aa: CASSLDRGGTEAFF; cdr3_nt: TGCGCCAGCAGCCTGGACAGGGGTGGGACTGAAGCTTTCTTT
clone_size: -; cdr3_length: 12; v_call: TRBV11-2; j_call: TRBJ2-7; d_call: -; cdr3_aa: CASRRDSNEQYF; cdr3_nt: TGTGCCAGCAGACGGGACTCTAACGAGCAGTACTTC
clone_size: medium-sized; cdr3_length: 14; v_call: TRBV6-1; j_call: TRBJ2-7; d_call: -; cdr3_aa: CASSEVGSSYEQYF; cdr3_nt: TGTGCCAGCAGTGAAGTTGGCAGCTCCTACGAGCAGTACTTC
clone_size: few; cdr3_length: 16; v_call: TRBV19; j_call: TRBJ2-2; d_call: TRBD2; cdr3_aa: CASTPHSGRASGELFF; cdr3_nt: TGTGCCAGTACTCCCCATAGCGGGAGGGCCTCCGGGGAGCTGTTTTTT
clone_size: -; cdr3_length: 15; v_call: TRBV5-1; j_call: TRBJ2-7; d_call: -; cdr3_aa: CASSLEQGLTYEQYF; cdr3_nt: TGCGCCAGCAGCTTGGAGCAGGGGTTAACCTACGAGCAGTACTTC
clone_size: -; cdr3_length: 17; v_call: TRBV4-2; j_call: TRBJ2-5; d_call: TRBD2; cdr3_aa: CASSQGGRGGVQETQYF; cdr3_nt: TGTGCCAGCAGCCAAGGAGGGCGGGGGGGAGTCCAAGAGACCCAGTACTTC
clone_size: -; cdr3_length: 11; v_call: TRBV9; j_call: TRBJ1-2; d_call: -; cdr3_aa: CASSALGGYTF; cdr3_nt: TGTGCCAGCAGCGCTCTAGGTGGCTACACCTTC
clone_size: -; cdr3_length: 20; v_call: TRBV2; j_call: TRBJ1-2; d_call: -; cdr3_aa: CASSYNRGSQHLRPNYGYTF; cdr3_nt: TGTGCCAGCAGTTACAATAGGGGGTCCCAGCACCTCAGACCTAACTATGGCTACACCTTC
clone_size: -; cdr3_length: 15; v_call: TRBV7-6; j_call: TRBJ1-5; d_call: TRBD1; cdr3_aa: CASSLKTGGGQPQHF; cdr3_nt: TGTGCCAGCAGCCTTAAAACAGGGGGAGGTCAGCCCCAGCATTTT
clone_size: once; cdr3_length: 13; v_call: TRBV28; j_call: TRBJ1-1; d_call: -; cdr3_aa: CASSPPITGQAFF; cdr3_nt: TGTGCCAGCAGTCCACCCATAACAGGGCAAGCTTTCTTT
clone_size: -; cdr3_length: 9; v_call: TRBV6-1; j_call: TRBJ1-1; d_call: -; cdr3_aa: CARATEAFF; cdr3_nt: TGTGCCAGGGCCACTGAAGCTTTCTTT
clone_size: -; cdr3_length: 15; v_call: TRBV9; j_call: TRBJ1-2; d_call: -; cdr3_aa: CASSVGQQRYYGYTF; cdr3_nt: TGTGCCAGCAGCGTAGGACAGCAGCGTTACTATGGCTACACCTTC
clone_size: -; cdr3_length: 15; v_call: TRBV28; j_call: TRBJ1-1; d_call: -; cdr3_aa: CASSSQEGGITEAFF; cdr3_nt: TGTGCCAGCAGTTCACAAGAGGGCGGAATCACTGAAGCTTTCTTT
clone_size: -; cdr3_length: 15; v_call: TRBV6-5; j_call: TRBJ1-1; d_call: -; cdr3_aa: CASSSGEGMDTEAFF; cdr3_nt: TGTGCCAGCAGCTCAGGGGAAGGTATGGACACTGAAGCTTTCTTT
clone_size: -; cdr3_length: 14; v_call: TRBV7-2; j_call: TRBJ1-2; d_call: -; cdr3_aa: CASSLGARGYGYTF; cdr3_nt: TGTGCCAGCAGCTTGGGTGCCAGGGGCTATGGCTACACCTTC
clone_size: -; cdr3_length: 13; v_call: TRBV5-1; j_call: TRBJ2-5; d_call: -; cdr3_aa: CASSSGGQETQYF; cdr3_nt: TGCGCCAGCAGCTCCGGGGGCCAAGAGACCCAGTACTTC
clone_size: once; cdr3_length: 15; v_call: TRBV5-1; j_call: TRBJ1-2; d_call: -; cdr3_aa: CASRFNTPHDYGYTF; cdr3_nt: TGCGCCAGCAGATTTAACACGCCCCACGACTATGGCTACACCTTC
clone_size: -; cdr3_length: 14; v_call: TRBV2; j_call: TRBJ2-7; d_call: -; cdr3_aa: CASRPQRSEYEQYF; cdr3_nt: TGTGCCAGCAGGCCTCAGAGAAGCGAGTACGAGCAGTACTTC
clone_size: -; cdr3_length: 15; v_call: TRBV7-2; j_call: TRBJ1-4; d_call: TRBD1; cdr3_aa: CASSANRGTNEKLFF; cdr3_nt: TGTGCCAGCAGCGCCAACAGGGGCACTAATGAAAAACTGTTTTTT
clone_size: few; cdr3_length: 16; v_call: TRBV28; j_call: TRBJ2-6; d_call: TRBD1; cdr3_aa: CASTRPGTAGANVLTF; cdr3_nt: TGTGCCAGCACCCGCCCGGGGACAGCTGGGGCCAACGTCCTGACTTTC
clone_size: few; cdr3_length: 15; v_call: TRBV7-2; j_call: TRBJ2-1; d_call: -; cdr3_aa: CASCLTGTSYNEQFF; cdr3_nt: TGTGCCAGCTGTTTAACCGGGACTTCCTACAATGAGCAGTTCTTC
clone_size: -; cdr3_length: 13; v_call: TRBV18; j_call: TRBJ1-2; d_call: -; cdr3_aa: CASSPDRNYGYTF; cdr3_nt: TGTGCCAGCTCCCCAGACAGGAACTATGGCTACACCTTC
clone_size: few; cdr3_length: 14; v_call: TRBV5-1; j_call: TRBJ2-3; d_call: -; cdr3_aa: CASSLDQDTDTQYF; cdr3_nt: TGCGCCAGCAGCTTGGATCAGGACACAGATACGCAGTATTTT
clone_size: -; cdr3_length: 15; v_call: TRBV27; j_call: TRBJ2-5; d_call: -; cdr3_aa: CASSLRGRIQETQYF; cdr3_nt: TGTGCCAGCAGTTTACGTGGGAGAATCCAAGAGACCCAGTACTTC
clone_size: -; cdr3_length: 16; v_call: TRBV11-2; j_call: TRBJ1-6; d_call: -; cdr3_aa: CASSFGRPGGGSPLHF; cdr3_nt: TGTGCCAGCAGCTTCGGACGTCCAGGTGGAGGCTCACCCCTCCACTTT
clone_size: -; cdr3_length: 14; v_call: TRBV5-6; j_call: TRBJ1-2; d_call: TRBD1; cdr3_aa: CASSFRQGATGYTF; cdr3_nt: TGTGCCAGCAGCTTTAGACAGGGGGCGACCGGCTACACCTTC
clone_size: -; cdr3_length: 17; v_call: TRBV9; j_call: TRBJ1-3; d_call: TRBD1; cdr3_aa: CASSGASRTGPGNTIYF; cdr3_nt: TGTGCCAGCAGTGGGGCCAGCCGGACAGGCCCTGGAAACACCATATATTTT